A single sample is the source of the 30 T cell receptor beta chains below, sequenced in a study of low-dose radiotherapy and immunotherapy resistance in tumors. Primers targeting TRAV and TRBV primed first-strand cDNA, covering alpha and beta chains. TCR amplification ran roughly 20 PCR cycles using constant-region and V-primer adapter primers. One entry per CDR3 protein, called by TCRdb with MiXCR from the reads. The sample holds 65,000 to 100,000 distinct CDR3 sequences, over 15% seen once. Time point meaning: before trial treatment. Material: PBMCs, obtained before treatment. The receptors shown here come from a male donor with prostate cancer.

The table lists this clonotype with many counts. This chain joins TRBV30 and TRBJ1-2; possibly TRBD1 for D (5 bases). Germline V gives CDR1 GTSNPN, CDR2 SVGIG (reference sequence). CDR3 length: 13 residues. The V and J ends lost 1 base and 7 bases respectively, with 13 bases between them. The CDR3 here is CAWSGQGNAGYTF. In DNA form, the CDR3 reads TGTGCCTGGAGTGGCCAGGGTAATGCTGGCTACACCTTC.

The gene calls are TRBV12-5 and TRBJ2-3; tentative D call: TRBD2 (6 bases). The CDR3 loop spans 13 amino acids. Germline V gene sequence: CDR1 LGHNT, CDR2 FRNRAP. The ends were cut back, 6 bases at V and 4 bases at J, with 11 bases in the middle. The CDR3 spells CASGDAGSDTQYF. In nucleotides, the CDR3 is TGTGCTAGTGGAGATGCGGGGTCAGATACGCAGTATTTT.

This clonotype showed up many times. The gene calls are TRBV2 and TRBJ2-7; no reliable D call. CDR3 size: 12 residues. CDR1 is SNHLY, CDR2 FYNNEI, per germline. Trimming took 6 bases from V and 3 from J, leaving 9 bases between them. CDR3 sequence reads: CASSVTVYEQYF. The CDR3 DNA follows: TGTGCCAGCAGCGTAACAGTCTACGAGCAGTACTTC.

This clonotype showed up many times. The CDR3 DNA reads TGTGCCAGCAACAGCAATAATTCACCCCTCCACTTT. It specifies CASNSNNSPLHF. V is TRBV28 and J is TRBJ1-6; D is unclear. The CDR3 covers 12 residues. Trimming took 7 bases from V and 5 from J, leaving 6 bases between them. Germline values: CDR1 MDHEN, CDR2 SYDVKM.

This clonotype was counted ten times or more. The J gene is TRBJ2-1, the V gene TRBV5-6; perhaps TRBD2 as D (6 bases). The V and J ends lost 3 bases and 0 bases respectively, with 13 bases between them. The CDR3 runs to 16 residues. Per the germline V gene, CDR1 is SGHDT and CDR2 is YYEEEE. CDR3 nucleotide sequence: TGTGCCAGCAGCTCCACCTTTAGCGGCTCCTACAATGAGCAGTTCTTC. Translated, it gives CASSSTFSGSYNEQFF.

This clonotype was found many times. V and J are TRBV4-1 and TRBJ2-7; D possibly corresponds to TRBD1 (6 bases). The V end lost 6 bases, the J end lost 0 bases, and 9 bases lay between the germline ends. The CDR3 covers 13 residues. The germline gives CDR1 MGHRA, CDR2 YSYEKL. CDR3 DNA sequence: TGCGCCAGCAGTCGAGGGGGCTCCTACGAGCAGTACTTC. Its protein product is CASSRGGSYEQYF.

A word on this clonotype: A read error is likely here: a far larger clone is one base away. This chain connects TRBV6-5 to TRBJ2-2; TRBD1 matches at 7 bases. V shed 4 bases, J shed 7 bases, and the junction held 9 bases outside the gene matches. CDR1 is MNHEY and CDR2 is SVGAGI in the germline V gene. The CDR3 contains 15 residues. The DNA for the CDR3 is TGTGCCAGCAGTTTCGGGACAGCCCACATCGGGGAGCTGTTTTTT. Its translation: CASSFGTAHIGELFF.

This clonotype was recorded at least ten times. This chain uses TRBV2 with TRBJ2-1; D is unclear. Germline V gene sequence: CDR1 SNHLY, CDR2 FYNNEI. V lost 4 bases, J lost 6 bases, and 13 bases lay in between. The CDR3 runs to 14 residues. This CDR3 is CASSVRQQSNEQFF. The DNA for the CDR3 is TGTGCCAGCAGTGTAAGACAACAGTCCAATGAGCAGTTCTTC.

This clonotype was counted at least ten times. This sequence joins TRBV24-1 and TRBJ2-2; D remains unclear. Germline CDR1 and CDR2: KGHDR and SFDVKD. V was pared by 8 bases and J by 1 base, with 7 bases between. This CDR3 has 13 amino acids. The CDR3 spells CATNSGNTGELFF. The CDR3 nucleotides are TGTGCCACCAATTCAGGGAACACCGGGGAGCTGTTTTTT.

This clonotype occurred many times. The gene calls are TRBV7-8 and TRBJ1-5, with D perhaps matching TRBD1 (5 bases). V was pared by 0 bases and J by 8 bases, with 5 bases between. Germline CDR1 reads SGHVS; CDR2 reads FQNEAQ. This CDR3 region has 12 residues. The CDR3 DNA follows: TGTGCCAGCAGCTTAGCAGGGGAGCCCCAGCATTTT. Translation gives CASSLAGEPQHF. Based on the CDR3 plus reference TRBV7-8 and TRBJ1-5, the full variable domain is GAGVSQSPRYKVAKRGQDVALRCDPISGHVSLFWYQQALGQGPEFLTYFQNEAQLDKSGLPSDRFFAERPEGSVSTLKIQRTQQEDSAVYLCASSLAGEPQHFGDGTRLSIL.

This clonotype was found many times. This chain uses TRBV12-3 or TRBV12-4 with TRBJ2-7; 10 nucleotides line up with TRBD1. Trimming cost V 4 bases and J 0 bases; bases outside gene matches: 0. The CDR3 extends over 14 amino acids. The CDR3: CASSWTGGSYEQYF. The CDR3 region has the DNA TGTGCCAGCAGTTGGACAGGGGGCTCCTACGAGCAGTACTTC.

This clonotype was observed at least ten times. V and J are TRBV7-8 and TRBJ1-5, with 7 bases fitting TRBD1. The V gene's germline CDR1 is SGHVS and CDR2 FQNEAQ. The CDR3 loop spans 15 amino acids. After removal of 5 bases from V and 6 bases from J, the junction contained 10 bases not matched to a gene. The CDR3 DNA sequence: TGTGCCAGCAGCGCCCGGGACAGCGTTGGTCAGCCCCAGCATTTT. Amino acids: CASSARDSVGQPQHF.

This clonotype has a count of ten or more. The chain has TRBV7-9 and TRBJ1-1; no clear D gene. This CDR3 region has 11 residues. V was cut by 9 bases and J by 0 bases, with 5 bases left in between. Germline CDR1 reads SEHNR; CDR2 reads FQNEAQ (reference sequence). CDR3 sequence reads: CASPMNTEAFF. DNA of the CDR3: TGTGCCAGTCCGATGAACACTGAAGCTTTCTTT.

This clonotype came up many times. The genes are TRBV2 and TRBJ2-7; 9 nucleotides align to TRBD2. Trimming took 3 bases from V and 4 from J; bases not matched to a gene: 10. There are 16 residues in the CDR3. Looked up from germline, CDR1 is SNHLY and CDR2 is FYNNEI. The CDR3 loop is CASSESAGGAMYEQYF. The CDR3 DNA follows: TGTGCCAGCAGTGAGTCGGCGGGGGGGGCCATGTACGAGCAGTACTTC.

Ten or more counts support this clonotype. The genes are TRBV7-9 and TRBJ2-1, with 7 bases fitting TRBD1. Germline loops: CDR1 SEHNR, CDR2 FQNEAQ (reference sequence). V lost 5 bases and J lost 2; bases outside the gene matches: 9. The CDR3 is 16 amino acids. This chain's CDR3 is CASSLVSGTAYNEQFF. The CDR3 DNA sequence: TGTGCCAGCAGCCTCGTCTCCGGGACAGCCTACAATGAGCAGTTCTTC.

This clonotype was observed many times. The V gene is TRBV30, the J gene TRBJ1-6; 12 bases fit TRBD1. The germline V gene has CDR1 GTSNPN and CDR2 SVGIG (reference sequence). Germline trimming cut 1 base from V and 9 bases from J; bases unmatched to any gene: 4. The CDR3 contains 15 residues. The CDR3 DNA reads TGTGCCTGGAGTGGTCCGGGACAGGGGGCTTCACCCCTCCACTTT. Translating it yields CAWSGPGQGASPLHF. Combining the CDR3 with reference TRBV30 and TRBJ1-6 gives the whole variable domain SQTIHQWPATLVQPVGSPLSLECTVEGTSNPNLYWYRQAAGRGLQLLFYSVGIGQISSEVPQNLSASRPQDRQFILSSKKLLLSDSGFYLCAWSGPGQGASPLHFGNGTRLTVT.

This clonotype has at least ten counts. V usage is TRBV18 and J usage is TRBJ2-2; D not certain. The germline V and J ends were trimmed by 3 bases and 1 base, with 6 bases remaining between them. Germline V gene data show CDR1 as KGHSH and CDR2 as LQKENI. The CDR3 is 14 amino acids. The CDR3 protein is CASSPGWNTGELFF. In DNA form, the CDR3 reads TGTGCCAGCTCACCGGGCTGGAACACCGGGGAGCTGTTTTTT. Supplemented by reference TRBV18 and TRBJ2-2, the full variable domain reads NAGVMQNPRHLVRRRGQEARLRCSPMKGHSHVYWYRQLPEEGLKFMVYLQKENIIDESGMPKERFSAEFPKEGPSILRIQQVVRGDSAAYFCASSPGWNTGELFFGEGSRLTVL.

V and J are TRBV5-4 and TRBJ1-4; D gene unclear. This CDR3 contains 14 residues. V was pared by 4 bases and J by 6 bases, with 13 bases between. CDR1 SGHNT and CDR2 YYREEE come from the germline V gene (reference sequence). The CDR3 DNA is TGTGCCAGCAGCACCGCGGGGAATTATGAAAAACTGTTTTTT. Amino acid sequence: CASSTAGNYEKLFF.

In this sample, this clonotype turned up many times. V and J are TRBV5-4 and TRBJ2-5; D is uncertain. CDR3 length: 14 residues. Trimming stripped 3 bases from V and 1 base from J, with 10 bases between. The V gene's germline CDR1 is SGHNT and CDR2 YYREEE (reference sequence). CDR3 amino acids: CASSSSGAQETQYF. CDR3 in DNA: TGTGCCAGCAGCTCCTCCGGAGCCCAAGAGACCCAGTACTTC.

In this sample, this clonotype turned up many times. The chain couples TRBV29-1 to TRBJ2-2; D uncertain. From germline, CDR1 is SQVTM and CDR2 ANQGSEA. V lost 6 bases and J 2 bases, leaving 7 bases between the germline ends. The CDR3 runs to 12 residues. Written as DNA, the CDR3 is TGCAGCGTCACCCCCAACACCGGGGAGCTGTTTTTT. It is translated as CSVTPNTGELFF.

In its sample, this clonotype was seen many times. This sequence joins TRBV7-9 and TRBJ2-1; no reliable D call. CDR3 length: 14 residues. Trimming shortened V by 5 bases and J by 5 bases, and 13 bases separated the two germline ends. CDR1 is SEHNR, CDR2 FQNEAQ, per germline (reference sequence). The DNA of the CDR3 is TGTGCCAGCAGCCAACAACGGCGCGACAATGAGCAGTTCTTC. This sequence encodes CASSQQRRDNEQFF.

This clonotype was detected many times. The chain joins TRBV30 to TRBJ1-3, with D unresolved. The CDR3 loop spans 18 amino acids. CDR1 and CDR2 from the germline V gene are GTSNPN and SVGIG (reference sequence). V shed 0 bases and J shed 1 base, with 19 bases lying between them. The CDR3 loop reads CAWSVQFKNSPSGNTIYF. The CDR3 coding sequence is TGTGCCTGGAGTGTACAATTTAAGAACAGCCCTTCTGGAAACACCATATATTTT.

In this sample, this clonotype turned up many times. V and J are TRBV6-6 and TRBJ2-4, with D perhaps matching TRBD1 or TRBD2 (5 bases each). Per germline, CDR1 MNHNY and CDR2 SVGAGI (reference sequence). Trimming cost V 4 bases and J 7 bases, with 8 bases left between them. The CDR3 sequence is 12 residues long. DNA for the CDR3: TGTGCCAGCAGTTGGGGGAGCAACATTCAGTACTTC. Residues: CASSWGSNIQYF.

In its sample, this clonotype was seen many times. The chain recombines TRBV19 with TRBJ1-5; D is uncertain. Trimming cost V 6 bases and J 0 bases, with 9 bases left between them. Germline V gene data show CDR1 as LNHDA and CDR2 as SQIVND (reference sequence). This CDR3 is built from 14 residues. CDR3 in amino acids: CASRPWSSNQPQHF. The CDR3 DNA sequence: TGTGCCAGTAGGCCCTGGAGTAGCAATCAGCCCCAGCATTTT.

At least ten counts were recorded for this clonotype. The V gene is TRBV5-6, the J gene TRBJ1-1; D uncertain. From germline, CDR1 is SGHDT and CDR2 YYEEEE. The CDR3 covers 14 residues. Trimming took off 4 bases at V and 2 bases at J, with 12 bases between the two ends. The CDR3 DNA sequence: TGTGCCAGCAGCCGGTTGGGAAGTAACACTGAAGCTTTCTTT. Its translation: CASSRLGSNTEAFF.

This clonotype was recorded many times. J is TRBJ1-4 and V is TRBV12-3 or TRBV12-4, with D perhaps matching TRBD1 (6 bases). The length of the CDR3 is 15 residues. Deletions cut 2 bases from V and 5 bases from J, with 12 bases between. CDR3 sequence reads: CASSLTPTGNEKLFF. CDR3 nucleotides: TGTGCCAGCAGTTTAACCCCTACAGGGAATGAAAAACTGTTTTTT.

The CDR3 DNA reads TGCAGTGCTAGGGGTTCGGGGGACAAGCCCCAGCATTTT. It codes for CSARGSGDKPQHF. The chain is built from TRBV20-1 and TRBJ1-5; D might be TRBD1 (6 bases). In germline, CDR1 is DFQATT, CDR2 SNEGSKA (reference sequence). The germline V and J ends were trimmed by 3 bases and 8 bases, with 14 bases remaining between them. The CDR3 is 13 residues long.

This clonotype was observed at least ten times. The V and J genes are TRBV19 and TRBJ2-2, with D possibly being TRBD1 (5 bases). Germline V gene data show CDR1 as LNHDA and CDR2 as SQIVND (reference sequence). This CDR3 contains 16 residues. Trimming took off 10 bases at V and 4 bases at J, with 22 bases between the two ends. The CDR3 DNA sequence: TGTGCCACCCCCCAGTCGGCTGGGGCGGCCACCGGGGAGCTGTTTTTT. Translation gives CATPQSAGAATGELFF.

This clonotype was seen repeatedly, ten times or more. The chain links TRBV30 to TRBJ2-3, with TRBD1 matching over 7 bases. V was pared by 3 bases and J by 8 bases, with 14 bases of the junction left unmatched. The CDR3 extends over 15 amino acids. Germline assignment: CDR1 GTSNPN and CDR2 SVGIG (reference sequence). The CDR3 region has the DNA TGTGCCTGGAGGAGGGACAGAGCAATTGCAGTTACGCAGTATTTT. Amino acids: CAWRRDRAIAVTQYF.

This clonotype was observed at least ten times. This chain joins TRBV14 and TRBJ1-1, with D unresolved. The germline V gene has CDR1 SGHDN and CDR2 FVKESK. V lost 1 base and J lost 6, with 18 bases in between. The length of the CDR3 is 16 residues. The CDR3 region has the DNA TGTGCCAGCAGCCAAGTTCCGAAGGGTAGCCATCCTGAAGCTTTCTTT. This codes for CASSQVPKGSHPEAFF.